This T cell receptor (beta chain) stems from a study of cytomegalovirus exposure and HLA in healthy donors. Regarding this clone: The target antigen is unknown.

Healthy bone marrow donors made up the cohort. The germline V gene has CDR1 SGHDT and CDR2 YYEEEE. The CDR3 totals 17 residues. Findings and limits, study-wide: Researchers counted around 180 TCR beta chains as cytomegalovirus-associated. Later on, analysis showed that most CMV-associated TCR beta chains appeared to be HLA-restricted. Associated with HLA alleles at 0.05 false discovery rate in a later analysis were some 16,000 TCR beta sequences.

The PCR had 60 Vbeta and 13 Jbeta primers. Data came from immunoSEQ multiplex PCR; TCRdb stores just in-frame clones and leaves some out. In the table there are around 190,000 clones, around 81% of which are singletons. Material for sequencing was PBMCs. The V and J genes are TRBV5-6 and TRBJ2-5; TRBD2 matches 14 bases. The DNA end is more similar to TRBJ2-7, so the J call may be wrong. The TCR originated in a man between 18 and 29 years old in good health and CMV-seronegative. The CDR3 DNA reads as TGTGCCAGCAGGCCCTCCGGGACTAGCGGGAGTGGGGGCGAGCAGTACTTC. Translated, it gives CASRPSGTSGSGGEQYF.